The table lists the clone carrying this T cell receptor beta chain with a few counts. Its specificity is not known. Per sample, at least 5 micrograms of total RNA were extracted. It was with a sample-barcoded 5' primer and a J-beta primer mix that a second PCR of about 7 to 12 cycles was run. In TCRdb, the 5' RACE reads were re-called with MiXCR into one record per CDR3 protein. The table has approximately 1.5 million distinct CDR3 sequences, less than 45% seen once. The data derive from a study of blood T cells in healthy people across ages. Study conclusions and caveats: Long-lived and aged donors differed, with more naive CD4+ cells and higher diversity in the long-lived.

Sequencing was carried out using blood. The receptor was derived from a woman aged 18 to 35 in good health.

The CDR3 region has the DNA TGTGCCAGCAGCTCCGTAGCGGGAGGGATAGATACGCAGTATTTT. Protein product: CASSSVAGGIDTQYF. The chain has TRBV13 and TRBJ2-3; 11 bases agree with TRBD2. J lost 5 bases, V lost 4 bases, and 5 bases had no gene match. The CDR3 is made up of 15 amino acids. Per the germline V gene, CDR1 is PRHDT and CDR2 is FYEKMQ (reference sequence).